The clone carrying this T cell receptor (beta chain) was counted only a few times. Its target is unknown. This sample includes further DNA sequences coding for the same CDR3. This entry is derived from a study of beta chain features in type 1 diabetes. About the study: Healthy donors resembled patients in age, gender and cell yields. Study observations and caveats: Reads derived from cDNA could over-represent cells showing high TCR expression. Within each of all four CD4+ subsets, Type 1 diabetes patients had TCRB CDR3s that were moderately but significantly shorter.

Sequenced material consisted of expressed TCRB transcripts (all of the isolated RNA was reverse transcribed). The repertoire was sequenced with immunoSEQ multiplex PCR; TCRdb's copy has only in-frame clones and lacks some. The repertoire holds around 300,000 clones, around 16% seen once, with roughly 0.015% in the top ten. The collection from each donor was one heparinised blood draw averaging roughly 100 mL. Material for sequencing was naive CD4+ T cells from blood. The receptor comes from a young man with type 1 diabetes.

The CDR3, as DNA: TGTGCCAGCTCACCGGGCCCAAGCACAGATACGCAGTATTTT. Residues: CASSPGPSTDTQYF. The V gene is TRBV18, the J gene TRBJ2-3; D not certain. The ends were cut back, 3 bases at V and 0 bases at J, with 7 bases in the middle. The CDR3 contains 14 residues. CDR1 is KGHSH, CDR2 LQKENI, per germline.